The 19 T cell receptor beta chains reported below all come from one sample, sequenced in a study. TCRdb recomputed calls from the 5' RACE reads with MiXCR, one row per CDR3 protein. The sample yields 35,000 to 50,000 distinct CDR3 sequences, 25% to 35% seen once. Sample: memory CD4+ T cells sorted from a lymph node. Subset given: memory CD4+ T cells, CD4+CD45RO+CD25-. The receptors derive from a female donor with breast cancer.

The V call is TRBV12-3 or TRBV12-4, the J call TRBJ2-1; a weak D match, TRBD1 (6 bases). This CDR3 has 14 residues. V lost 2 bases and J lost 9, with 14 bases in between. Here the CDR3 reads CASSLLGVGGEQFF. The CDR3, as DNA: TGTGCCAGCAGTTTATTAGGGGTAGGGGGTGAGCAGTTCTTC.

This clonotype was observed a handful of times. The V gene is TRBV30, the J gene TRBJ2-7; tentative D call: TRBD1 (5 bases). The CDR3 has 12 residues. V lost 8 bases and J lost 5, with 16 bases in between. CDR1 is GTSNPN and CDR2 is SVGIG in the germline V gene (reference sequence). CDR3 DNA: TGTGCCGCCCACAGGTTGCGGCACGAGCAGTACTTC. The encoded protein is CAAHRLRHEQYF. Full variable domain (missing parts from reference TRBV30 and TRBJ2-7): SQTIHQWPATLVQPVGSPLSLECTVEGTSNPNLYWYRQAAGRGLQLLFYSVGIGQISSEVPQNLSASRPQDRQFILSSKKLLLSDSGFYLCAAHRLRHEQYFGPGTRLTVT.

This clonotype came up a few times. The chain uses TRBV6-5 and TRBJ1-2; the match to TRBD1 covers 11 bases. Per the germline V gene, CDR1 is MNHEY and CDR2 is SVGAGI. Trimming took 6 bases from V and 8 from J; bases not matched to a gene: 11. CDR3 length equals 15 residues. The CDR3 here is CASRTTGTGGGGYTF. The CDR3 DNA sequence: TGTGCCAGCAGGACCACTGGGACAGGGGGGGGAGGCTACACCTTC.

The V and J genes are TRBV5-6 and TRBJ2-3; TRBD2 aligns across 13 bases. Germline lookup yields CDR1 SGHDT and CDR2 YYEEEE. The CDR3 loop spans 17 amino acids. V lost 1 base, J lost 9 bases, and 11 bases stayed unmatched. The CDR3 DNA follows: TGTGCCAGCAGCTTGCCTAGCGGACTAGCGGGAGTCGAGACGCAGTATTTT. Encoded protein: CASSLPSGLAGVETQYF.

This clonotype was counted a few times. The rearrangement links TRBV25-1 to TRBJ2-2, with TRBD2 matching over 8 bases. V shed 7 bases, J shed 2 bases, and the junction held 6 bases outside the gene matches. The CDR3 contains 15 residues. Germline CDR1 is MGHDK and CDR2 is SYGVNS. The chain's CDR3 is CASMGSGRNTGELFF. CDR3 nucleotide sequence: TGTGCCAGCATGGGCAGCGGGAGAAACACCGGGGAGCTGTTTTTT.

V usage is TRBV7-2 and J usage is TRBJ2-1; D is undetermined. Germline CDR1 is SGHTA and CDR2 is FQGNSA. Deletions cut 2 bases from V and 9 bases from J, with 14 bases between. The CDR3 runs to 14 residues. CDR3 in amino acids: CASSLTPTLSEQFF. CDR3 coding DNA: TGTGCCAGCAGCTTAACACCGACTCTTAGTGAGCAGTTCTTC.

This chain uses TRBV20-1 with TRBJ2-1; tentative D call: TRBD1 (6 bases). This CDR3 has 15 amino acids. In germline, CDR1 is DFQATT, CDR2 SNEGSKA (reference sequence). Trimming removed 3 bases at V and 6 bases at J, with 18 bases between. In DNA form, the CDR3 reads TGCAGTGCTAGGAGCCTTCGGGGCAGGGGCAATGAGCAGTTCTTC. Residues: CSARSLRGRGNEQFF.

This clonotype was seen ten or more times. V usage is TRBV4-1 and J usage is TRBJ2-5; TRBD2 aligns across 9 bases. The CDR3 runs 18 residues. The trim removed 0 bases at V and 4 bases at J, leaving 12 bases unmatched. CDR1 and CDR2 (germline): MGHRA, YSYEKL. The CDR3 sequence is CASSQEPAGTSLGETQYF. CDR3 nucleotides: TGCGCCAGCAGCCAAGAACCCGCGGGGACTAGCTTGGGAGAGACCCAGTACTTC.

This clonotype showed up just a few times. This chain links TRBV5-1 with TRBJ2-7, with 9 bases matching TRBD2. The CDR3 is 17 amino acids. Germline assignment: CDR1 SGHRS and CDR2 YFSETQ. V shed 0 bases, J shed 0 bases, and the junction held 7 bases outside the gene matches. The CDR3 reads CASSLASREGSSYEQYF. Here the CDR3 DNA reads TGCGCCAGCAGCTTGGCCTCGCGGGAGGGGAGCTCCTACGAGCAGTACTTC.

The chain combines TRBV4-1 with TRBJ1-2, with TRBD1 as a possible D gene (6 bases). V lost 4 bases, J lost 5 bases, and 20 bases lay in between. CDR3 length: 16 amino acids. CDR1 is MGHRA and CDR2 is YSYEKL in the germline V gene. The CDR3 region is CASSLSRQELRYGYTF. The CDR3 DNA is TGCGCCAGCAGCCTTAGTAGACAGGAACTCCGTTATGGCTACACCTTC.

The sample holds many counts of this clonotype. The V call is TRBV5-1, the J call TRBJ2-1, with D perhaps matching TRBD1 (5 bases). V was cut by 4 bases and J by 12 bases, with 11 bases left in between. Germline V gene data show CDR1 as SGHRS and CDR2 as YFSETQ. The CDR3 runs 11 residues. The CDR3 loop is CASSPDTRQFF. CDR3 DNA: TGCGCCAGCAGCCCGGACACAAGGCAGTTCTTC.

The chain couples TRBV20-1 to TRBJ2-1; TRBD1 matches 10 bases. CDR3 length equals 15 residues. Germline assignment: CDR1 DFQATT and CDR2 SNEGSKA (reference sequence). V lost 0 bases to trimming and J lost 9 bases; unmatched junction nucleotides: 8. The CDR3 region has the DNA TGCAGTGCTAGAGACCTACGACAGGGGGCGATTGAGCAGTTCTTC. This encodes CSARDLRQGAIEQFF.

The gene calls are TRBV10-2 and TRBJ2-5; 12 bases are shared with TRBD2. The CDR3 contains 15 residues. Germline-derived CDR1 and CDR2 are WSHSY and SAAADI. V lost 5 bases to trimming and J lost 3 bases; unmatched junction nucleotides: 4. The CDR3 sequence: CASSSRLAGEETQYF. The CDR3 nucleotides read TGCGCCAGCAGTAGCCGACTAGCGGGAGAAGAGACCCAGTACTTC.

Points on this clonotype: Given the absence of the conserved phenylalanine or tryptophan at the CDR3 end, a read error is likely. The chain carries TRBV10-3 and TRBJ2-7; D ambiguous. Germline-derived CDR1 and CDR2 are ENHRY and SYGVKD. Trimming removed 3 bases from V and 2 bases from J, with 11 bases in between. This CDR3 comprises 14 residues. The CDR3, as DNA: TGTGCCATCAGTGAAGGAGACGGAACCTACGAGCAGTACCTC. Its translation is CAISEGDGTYEQYL.

This clonotype appeared a few times. The chain recombines TRBV29-1 with TRBJ2-3; TRBD2 aligns across 8 bases. V was clipped by 3 bases and J by 5 bases; unmatched bases: 4. Germline CDR1 and CDR2: SQVTM and ANQGSEA. The CDR3 loop spans 13 amino acids. The CDR3 region has the DNA TGCAGCGTTGACGGGAGGGAGGGAGATACGCAGTATTTT. Amino acid sequence: CSVDGREGDTQYF.

This clonotype was seen a handful of times. This chain uses TRBV5-1 with TRBJ2-1, with a tentative D call TRBD2 (5 bases). Trimming took 4 bases from V and 4 from J, leaving 15 bases between them. The CDR3 has 15 amino acids. Germline V gene data show CDR1 as SGHRS and CDR2 as YFSETQ. The DNA of the CDR3 is TGCGCCAGCAGCAGGGCGGGCCTCGGATACAATGAGCAGTTCTTC. Translating it yields CASSRAGLGYNEQFF.

The V gene is TRBV5-1, the J gene TRBJ2-7; TRBD1 might be the D (5 bases). The CDR3 is 12 residues long. V dropped 4 bases and J dropped 3 bases, with 8 bases sitting between them. Germline V CDR1 and CDR2: SGHRS, YFSETQ. This CDR3 reads CASSDSFYEQYF. CDR3 nucleotides: TGCGCCAGCAGCGACAGCTTCTACGAGCAGTACTTC.

This clonotype is a singleton in its sample. The V gene is TRBV27, the J gene TRBJ2-2; no firm D call. The CDR3 contains 9 residues. Trimming shortened V by 7 bases and J by 6 bases, and 0 bases separated the two germline ends. In germline, CDR1 is MNHEY, CDR2 SMNVEV (reference sequence). CDR3 residues: CASTGELFF. The CDR3 nucleotides are TGTGCCAGCACCGGGGAGCTGTTTTTT.

This clonotype was seen only a few times. The genes are TRBV5-5 and TRBJ2-7, with D unclear. Trimming pared 1 base from V and 6 bases from J, leaving 14 bases between. This CDR3 has 14 residues. Germline V gene sequence: CDR1 SGHKS, CDR2 YYEKEE (reference sequence). CDR3 in DNA: TGTGCCAGCAGCTTGTGGGGATCGGGTCGCGAGCAGTACTTC. Its protein product is CASSLWGSGREQYF.